One sample yielded the 30 T cell receptor beta chains listed below, sequenced in a study of OX40 agonist ivuxolimab in advanced cancers. Library preparation was by the immunoSEQ multiplex PCR assay. Sourced from immuneACCESS, this table was stored by TCRdb with only in-frame sequences that have V and J called. A share of the clones is absent; for the studies checked, an unresolved V gene accounts for under half, and the remainder has no known explanation. In this sample the table shows about 86,000 clones, roughly nine tenths of which occur a single time. The ten biggest clones cover less than 0.2% of the sample. The sequences come from CD4+ or CD8+ T cells sorted from blood, collected in a trial of the OX40 agonist ivuxolimab. These receptors all stem from an adult with an advanced solid tumor such as melanoma, head and neck, liver or kidney cancer.

The chain recombines TRBV7-3 with TRBJ2-1; D is uncertain. Trimming pared 2 bases from V and 6 bases from J, leaving 8 bases between. The CDR3 has 13 amino acids. Germline assignment: CDR1 SGHTA and CDR2 FQGTGA. The CDR3 DNA is TGTGCCAGCAGCTTAGAGATTAGCAATGAGCAGTTCTTC. It specifies CASSLEISNEQFF.

The chain employs TRBV5-1 and TRBJ2-1, with 8 bases that match TRBD1. There are 17 residues in the CDR3. The V gene's germline CDR1 is SGHRS and CDR2 YFSETQ. Losses at the gene ends were 2 bases for V and 7 bases for J; bases not matched to a gene: 14. CDR3 in DNA: TGCGCCAGCAGCTTTTACCGAACAGGGGGAGGAGAAAATGAGCAGTTCTTC. Its protein product is CASSFYRTGGGENEQFF.

This chain uses TRBV6-5 with TRBJ2-2; D is uncertain. Trimming left V 0 bases short and J 0 bases short, with 8 bases between. Germline V CDR1 and CDR2: MNHEY, SVGAGI. The length of the CDR3 is 16 residues. CDR3 sequence: CASSYSAGANTGELFF. The CDR3 nucleotides are TGTGCCAGCAGTTACTCGGCAGGCGCGAACACCGGGGAGCTGTTTTTT.

Turning to this clone: The sample contains more than one DNA sequence encoding this CDR3. The chain has TRBV5-8 and TRBJ1-1; D is undetermined. The ends were cut back, 2 bases at V and 3 bases at J, with 8 bases in the middle. Germline V lookup: CDR1 SGHTS, CDR2 YDEGEE. The length of the CDR3 is 13 residues. The CDR3 spells CASSFRRDTEAFF. The CDR3, as DNA: TGTGCCAGCAGCTTTCGAAGGGACACTGAAGCTTTCTTT. The entire variable domain, with the rest obtained from reference TRBV5-8 and TRBJ1-1, is as follows: EAGVTQSPTHLIKTRGQQATLRCSPISGHTSVYWYQQALGLGLQFLLWYDEGEERNRGNFPPRFSGRQFPNYSSELNVNALELEDSALYLCASSFRRDTEAFFGQGTRLTVV.

This chain links TRBV28 with TRBJ1-5; no reliable D call. Germline V gene sequence: CDR1 MDHEN, CDR2 SYDVKM. The CDR3 spans 13 residues. Trimming took 5 bases from V and 6 from J, leaving 11 bases between them. This chain's CDR3 is CASSQLGGQPQHF. The CDR3 region has the DNA TGTGCCAGCAGTCAGTTAGGAGGTCAGCCCCAGCATTTT.

The J gene is TRBJ2-7, the V gene TRBV6-5; maybe TRBD1 (6 bases). CDR3 length equals 12 residues. Trimming removed 6 bases at V and 6 bases at J, with 12 bases between. CDR1 and CDR2 from the germline V gene are MNHEY and SVGAGI. CDR3 in DNA: TGTGCCAGCAGCACAGGGTCTGGCGAGCAGTACGTC. Its translation: CASSTGSGEQYV.

This clone has just one count. V gene TRBV5-4 combines with J gene TRBJ2-1; no definite D call. CDR3 length: 16 amino acids. The ends were cut back, 4 bases at V and 0 bases at J, with 14 bases in the middle. Germline lookup yields CDR1 SGHNT and CDR2 YYREEE (reference sequence). CDR3 DNA sequence: TGTGCCAGCAGCCCTACCCGAACCAGCTCCTACAATGAGCAGTTCTTC. Protein product: CASSPTRTSSYNEQFF.

This clone appeared a few times. The chain carries TRBV7-9 and TRBJ1-1; 7 nucleotides agree with TRBD1. Unmatched junction bases numbered 15, after V lost 5 bases and J lost 3 bases. The germline gives CDR1 SEHNR, CDR2 FQNEAQ (reference sequence). This CDR3 has 17 amino acids. The CDR3 DNA reads as TGTGCCAGCAGCGCATGGACAGGCAGCCGGGGGTACACTGAAGCTTTCTTT. It specifies CASSAWTGSRGYTEAFF.

J is TRBJ1-2 and V is TRBV4-1, with 8 bases identical to TRBD1. Per the germline V gene, CDR1 is MGHRA and CDR2 is YSYEKL. This CDR3 contains 15 residues. J was trimmed by 8 bases and V by 3 bases; bases with no gene match: 11. The CDR3: CASSQLPTGGGGYTF. In nucleotides, the CDR3 is TGCGCCAGCAGCCAGCTTCCAACAGGGGGAGGAGGCTACACCTTC.

The chain links TRBV19 to TRBJ1-3; D unclear. V lost 3 bases and J 4 bases, leaving 7 bases between the germline ends. Germline V gene sequence: CDR1 LNHDA, CDR2 SQIVND (reference sequence). The CDR3 has 13 residues. The CDR3 DNA is TGTGCCAGTAGTATCGGTGTCGGAAACACCATATATTTT. It codes for CASSIGVGNTIYF.

The V and J genes are TRBV6-4 and TRBJ2-2; TRBD1 aligns across 7 bases. This CDR3 region has 17 residues. The V gene end was trimmed by 3 bases and the J gene end by 0 bases; junction bases not matched to a gene: 7. CDR1 and CDR2 (germline): MRHNA, SNTAGT. The CDR3 spells CASSEGWQGANTGELFF. CDR3 sequence (DNA): TGTGCCAGCAGTGAAGGGTGGCAGGGGGCGAACACCGGGGAGCTGTTTTTT.

The gene calls are TRBV9 and TRBJ2-2; 7 nucleotides align to TRBD2. V dropped 6 bases and J dropped 1; count of bases not matched to a gene: 6. The CDR3 loop spans 15 amino acids. Germline loops: CDR1 SGDLS, CDR2 YYNGEE. CDR3 nucleotides: TGTGCCAGCACCAAGCGGGATCGGAACACCGGGGAGCTGTTTTTT. Its protein is CASTKRDRNTGELFF.

The chain uses TRBV5-6 and TRBJ1-2; 7 nucleotides align to TRBD1. The junction had 7 bases not matched to a gene; V was cut back by 4 bases and J by 4 bases. CDR3 length: 14 residues. Germline V gene data show CDR1 as SGHDT and CDR2 as YYEEEE. The CDR3 protein is CASSGRDRPYGYTF. The CDR3 DNA reads as TGTGCCAGCAGCGGACGGGACAGACCCTATGGCTACACCTTC. The whole variable domain, remainder taken from reference TRBV5-6 and TRBJ1-2, is DAGVTQSPTHLIKTRGQQVTLRCSPKSGHDTVSWYQQALGQGPQFIFQYYEEEERQRGNFPDRFSGHQFPNYSSELNVNALLLGDSALYLCASSGRDRPYGYTFGSGTRLTVV.

V usage is TRBV29-1 and J usage is TRBJ2-5; D is unresolved. The V gene's germline CDR1 is SQVTM and CDR2 ANQGSEA. The CDR3 extends over 12 amino acids. The V end was cut by 6 bases, the J end by 5 bases, with 13 bases between. CDR3 nucleotides: TGCAGCGTCGCGACCCCGGGCGAGACCCAGTACTTC. It translates to CSVATPGETQYF.

This clone has a single count. The rearrangement joins TRBV7-3 to TRBJ2-5; D unresolved. With 5 bases removed from V and 0 bases from J, the gap between germline ends came to 10 bases. Germline CDR1 and CDR2: SGHTA and FQGTGA. The CDR3 loop spans 14 amino acids. The CDR3 bases are TGTGCCAGCAGCCCTACCGTAGACCAAGAGACCCAGTACTTC. Residues: CASSPTVDQETQYF.

This chain links TRBV7-2 with TRBJ2-7; perhaps TRBD1 as D (6 bases). Germline CDR1 and CDR2: SGHTA and FQGNSA. V lost 5 bases and J 2 bases, leaving 16 bases between the germline ends. The CDR3 consists of 15 residues. The CDR3 sequence: CASSPDRTQTYEQYF. The CDR3 coding sequence is TGTGCCAGCAGCCCAGACAGGACACAGACCTACGAGCAGTACTTC.

The gene calls are TRBV11-3 and TRBJ2-2, with TRBD1 matching 7 bases. The CDR3 is 14 residues long. Trimming removed 8 bases from V and 4 bases from J; junction bases left unmatched: 7. Germline values: CDR1 SGHNT, CDR2 YENEEA. For the CDR3, the DNA is TGTGCCAGCCAGGGGGAAGGGCCCACCGGGGAGCTGTTTTTT. Protein sequence: CASQGEGPTGELFF.

The chain combines TRBV7-9 with TRBJ2-2; D is perhaps TRBD2 (6 bases). Trimming removed 1 base from V and 4 bases from J, with 10 bases in between. Germline CDR1 is SEHNR and CDR2 is FQNEAQ (reference sequence). CDR3 length: 15 amino acids. CDR3 sequence (DNA): TGTGCCAGCAGCTTAGTGGGGGGAATCACCGGGGAGCTGTTTTTT. This translates into CASSLVGGITGELFF.

V usage is TRBV6-1 and J usage is TRBJ2-5; D is uncertain. The germline V and J ends were trimmed by 1 base and 1 base, with 10 bases remaining between them. CDR1 MNHNS and CDR2 SASEGT come from the germline V gene. The CDR3 has 15 residues. The CDR3 region is CASSEGTGPQETQYF. In nucleotides, the CDR3 is TGTGCCAGCAGTGAAGGGACCGGGCCCCAAGAGACCCAGTACTTC.

The rearrangement links TRBV10-3 to TRBJ2-1; no firm D call. V was trimmed by 0 bases and J by 0 bases, leaving 12 bases between them. Per germline, CDR1 ENHRY and CDR2 SYGVKD. The CDR3 is made up of 17 amino acids. The CDR3 here is CAISESLGAYSYNEQFF. CDR3 coding DNA: TGTGCCATCAGTGAGTCACTCGGAGCATACTCCTACAATGAGCAGTTCTTC.

This clone was seen only a few times. The chain has TRBV18 and TRBJ1-1; D remains unclear. Germline loops: CDR1 KGHSH, CDR2 LQKENI. CDR3 length: 13 amino acids. Trimming left V 0 bases short and J 8 bases short, with 10 bases between. CDR3 region: CASSPPTGNEAFF. In DNA form, the CDR3 reads TGTGCCAGCTCACCACCCACCGGGAACGAAGCTTTCTTT.

The chain carries TRBV10-3 and TRBJ2-7, with TRBD1 matching 9 bases. This CDR3 region has 14 residues. In germline, CDR1 is ENHRY, CDR2 SYGVKD. V gave up 5 bases and J gave up 3 bases; unmatched junction bases: 5. The CDR3, as DNA: TGTGCCATCAGTTCCGGGACAGGGAGCTACGAGCAGTACTTC. As protein: CAISSGTGSYEQYF.

V and J are TRBV7-9 and TRBJ1-4; D not certain. Germline CDR1 SEHNR, CDR2 FQNEAQ (reference sequence). This CDR3 spans 14 amino acids. Deletions cut 2 bases from V and 6 bases from J, with 10 bases between. DNA for the CDR3: TGTGCCAGCAGCTTATCGGGGTCTGATGAAAAACTGTTTTTT. This codes for CASSLSGSDEKLFF.

The V call is TRBV7-9, the J call TRBJ1-6, with 10 bases fitting TRBD1. The germline V gene has CDR1 SEHNR and CDR2 FQNEAQ (reference sequence). CDR3 length: 15 amino acids. J was trimmed by 10 bases and V by 0 bases; bases with no gene match: 3. Written as DNA, the CDR3 is TGTGCCAGCAGCTTAGCGGGACAGGGGAACTCACCCCTCCACTTT. Its translation: CASSLAGQGNSPLHF.

The chain employs TRBV30 and TRBJ2-5; 12 positions match TRBD1. J was trimmed by 5 bases and V by 3 bases; bases with no gene match: 10. This CDR3 spans 16 amino acids. Germline CDR1 and CDR2: GTSNPN and SVGIG (reference sequence). CDR3 residues: CAWSRRDRGHRETQYF. The CDR3 DNA reads TGTGCCTGGAGCCGTAGGGACAGGGGGCATCGGGAGACCCAGTACTTC. The full variable domain, in which reference TRBV30 and TRBJ2-5 provide the parts outside the CDR3, is SQTIHQWPATLVQPVGSPLSLECTVEGTSNPNLYWYRQAAGRGLQLLFYSVGIGQISSEVPQNLSASRPQDRQFILSSKKLLLSDSGFYLCAWSRRDRGHRETQYFGPGTRLLVL.

This chain connects TRBV10-3 to TRBJ1-2; 9 bases align to TRBD1. The V gene end was trimmed by 8 bases and the J gene end by 8 bases; junction bases not matched to a gene: 15. CDR1 is ENHRY and CDR2 is SYGVKD in the germline V gene. This CDR3 spans 15 amino acids. The CDR3 spells CAIWGQGPWWSGYTF. Here the CDR3 DNA reads TGTGCCATCTGGGGACAGGGCCCCTGGTGGAGCGGCTACACCTTC.

The chain has TRBV7-3 and TRBJ2-1, with TRBD2 matching 8 bases. Per the germline V gene, CDR1 is SGHTA and CDR2 is FQGTGA. The CDR3 sequence is 14 residues long. With 0 bases clipped from V and 9 bases from J, the junction kept 4 bases outside the gene matches. As DNA, the CDR3 is TGTGCCAGCAGCTTAACCGGGAGGGCCACTGAGCAGTTCTTC. This encodes CASSLTGRATEQFF.

The chain carries TRBV7-6 and TRBJ2-1, with a possible D match to TRBD2 (6 bases). This CDR3 contains 12 residues. CDR1 is SGHVS, CDR2 FNYEAQ, per germline. The V end was cut by 0 bases, the J end by 12 bases, with 9 bases between. CDR3 residues: CASSLAGSRQFF. In DNA, the CDR3 is TGTGCCAGCAGCTTAGCCGGGAGCAGGCAGTTCTTC.

This clone was detected once. The chain uses TRBV7-8 and TRBJ1-2; tentatively, D is TRBD1 (5 bases). The V gene lost 2 bases and the J gene lost 2 bases, with 15 bases spanning the gap. The CDR3 is 16 amino acids. Germline CDR1 reads SGHVS; CDR2 reads FQNEAQ. CDR3 amino acids: CASSLSPKQGNYGYTF. The CDR3 DNA reads as TGTGCCAGCAGCTTATCTCCAAAGCAGGGAAACTATGGCTACACCTTC.

V and J are TRBV5-1 and TRBJ2-5; perhaps TRBD1 as D (6 bases). The CDR3 spans 15 residues. With 4 bases removed from V and 1 base from J, the gap between germline ends came to 14 bases. Germline-derived CDR1 and CDR2 are SGHRS and YFSETQ. CDR3 amino acids: CASSLAAGAQETQYF. The DNA of the CDR3 is TGCGCCAGCAGCCTGGCAGCAGGGGCCCAAGAGACCCAGTACTTC.